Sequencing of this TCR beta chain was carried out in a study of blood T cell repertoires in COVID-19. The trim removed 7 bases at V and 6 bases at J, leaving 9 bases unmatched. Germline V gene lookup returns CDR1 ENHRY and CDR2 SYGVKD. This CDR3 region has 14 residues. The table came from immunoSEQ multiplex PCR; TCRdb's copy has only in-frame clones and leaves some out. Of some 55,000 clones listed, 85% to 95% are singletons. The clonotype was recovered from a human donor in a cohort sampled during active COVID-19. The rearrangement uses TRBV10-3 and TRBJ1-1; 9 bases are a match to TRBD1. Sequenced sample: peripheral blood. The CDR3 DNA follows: TGTGCCATCAAAACTACAGGGGGCGCAGCTGAAGCTTTCTTT. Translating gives CAIKTTGGAAEAFF.